A selection of T cell receptor beta chains follows, all from one sample in a study of blood T cell repertoires in COVID-19. Assay used: immunoSEQ multiplex PCR; TCRdb lists only in-frame clones, some missing. The table shows about 140,000 clones, with approximately 88% occurring only once. The sequenced sample consisted of peripheral blood. The receptors shown here come from a woman between 45 and 65 years old with acute or convalescent COVID-19. CDR3s include the opening cysteine and the closing phenylalanine or tryptophan. D genes are given only for firm matches. The listing skips clone size in some rows; elsewhere it reads once, few, many or a size class.

d_call: .; v_call: TRBV7-3; clone_size: .; j_call: TRBJ2-3; cdr3_nt: TGTGCCAGCAGCTTGGGTATCGGGGATACGCAGTATTTT; cdr3_aa: CASSLGIGDTQYF
d_call: .; v_call: TRBV10-1; clone_size: few; j_call: TRBJ1-3; cdr3_nt: TGCGCCAGCATGGTTAGGAGCGGCTTTGGAAACACCATATATTTT; cdr3_aa: CASMVRSGFGNTIYF
d_call: .; v_call: TRBV28; clone_size: few; j_call: TRBJ2-7; cdr3_nt: TGTGCCAGCAGTTTAGGCGGTCCCTACGAGCAGTACTTC; cdr3_aa: CASSLGGPYEQYF
d_call: .; v_call: TRBV19; clone_size: .; j_call: TRBJ1-4; cdr3_nt: TGTGCCAGTAGTATCGGGGGCGGGGGTAATGAAAAACTGTTTTTT; cdr3_aa: CASSIGGGGNEKLFF
d_call: TRBD2; v_call: TRBV19; clone_size: .; j_call: TRBJ2-7; cdr3_nt: TGTGCCAGTAGCAGGGGACTAGCTTCCTACGAGCAGTACTTC; cdr3_aa: CASSRGLASYEQYF
d_call: .; v_call: TRBV4-1; clone_size: .; j_call: TRBJ2-7; cdr3_nt: TGCGCCAGCAGCCAAGAAGGTGGGACGGGGGACTTCTCCTACGAGCAGTACTTC; cdr3_aa: CASSQEGGTGDFSYEQYF
d_call: .; v_call: TRBV29-1; clone_size: .; j_call: TRBJ1-1; cdr3_nt: TGCAGCGTTGAAAAAATCCGGGAGACTGAAGCTTTCTTT; cdr3_aa: CSVEKIRETEAFF
d_call: TRBD1; v_call: TRBV7-8; clone_size: few; j_call: TRBJ1-1; cdr3_nt: TGTGCCAGCAGCTCCAGGGGGCGGAGGACTGAAGCTTTCTTT; cdr3_aa: CASSSRGRRTEAFF
d_call: .; v_call: TRBV13; clone_size: .; j_call: TRBJ2-7; cdr3_nt: TGTGCCAGCAGCTTTTCCGGCGGTTCCTACGAGCAGTACTTC; cdr3_aa: CASSFSGGSYEQYF
d_call: TRBD1; v_call: TRBV3-1/TRBV3-2; clone_size: .; j_call: TRBJ1-1; cdr3_nt: TGTGCCAGCAGCCGAACAGGGGGCAGGACTGAAGCTTTCTTT; cdr3_aa: CASSRTGGRTEAFF
d_call: TRBD1; v_call: TRBV11-3; clone_size: .; j_call: TRBJ2-7; cdr3_nt: TGTGCCAGCAGCGCAGGACAGGGGGTATACTACGAGCAGTACTTC; cdr3_aa: CASSAGQGVYYEQYF
d_call: TRBD2; v_call: TRBV11-2; clone_size: .; j_call: TRBJ2-1; cdr3_nt: TGTGCCAGCAGCTTAGAGCTAGCGGTGAATGAGCAGTTCTTC; cdr3_aa: CASSLELAVNEQFF
d_call: .; v_call: TRBV27; clone_size: .; j_call: TRBJ2-7; cdr3_nt: TGTGCCAGCAGTTTAAAGGGGACATCCTACGAGCAGTACTTC; cdr3_aa: CASSLKGTSYEQYF
d_call: .; v_call: TRBV5-1; clone_size: once; j_call: TRBJ1-2; cdr3_nt: TGCGCCAGCAGCTTGCCAGGAGGCTATGGCTACACCTTC; cdr3_aa: CASSLPGGYGYTF
d_call: TRBD1; v_call: TRBV13; clone_size: .; j_call: TRBJ1-1; cdr3_nt: TGTGCCAGCAGCCCCGGACAGGGTTACACTGAAGCTTTCTTT; cdr3_aa: CASSPGQGYTEAFF
d_call: .; v_call: TRBV6-5; clone_size: .; j_call: TRBJ1-6; cdr3_nt: TGTGCCAGCAGGCGGACAGAGCATTCTAATTCACCCCTCCACTTT; cdr3_aa: CASRRTEHSNSPLHF
d_call: TRBD1; v_call: TRBV5-1; clone_size: .; j_call: TRBJ2-6; cdr3_nt: TGCGCCAGCAGCCTGACAGGGATCGGGGCCAACGTCCTGACTTTC; cdr3_aa: CASSLTGIGANVLTF
d_call: .; v_call: TRBV29-1; clone_size: .; j_call: TRBJ1-1; cdr3_nt: TGCAGCGCCGCAGGGCTGGCGCCGAACACTGAAGCTTTCTTT; cdr3_aa: CSAAGLAPNTEAFF
d_call: .; v_call: TRBV5-4; clone_size: .; j_call: TRBJ2-1; cdr3_nt: TGTGCCAGCAGCTTGGGGGGCAGGGCCTCCAATGAGCAGTTCTTC; cdr3_aa: CASSLGGRASNEQFF
d_call: TRBD2; v_call: TRBV23-1; clone_size: .; j_call: TRBJ2-7; cdr3_nt: TGCGCCAGCTCGGGAAGGACAGCGGGGACTAGACCACGATTCGAGCAGTACTTC; cdr3_aa: CASSGRTAGTRPRFEQYF
d_call: TRBD1; v_call: TRBV5-5; clone_size: .; j_call: TRBJ1-1; cdr3_nt: TGTGCCAGCAGCACTACGGGACAGCTGAACACTGAAGCTTTCTTT; cdr3_aa: CASSTTGQLNTEAFF
d_call: TRBD1; v_call: TRBV5-4; clone_size: .; j_call: TRBJ2-7; cdr3_nt: TGTGCCAGCAGCTTTGAAGGGGGCGCCGAGCAGTACTTC; cdr3_aa: CASSFEGGAEQYF
d_call: .; v_call: TRBV9; clone_size: .; j_call: TRBJ2-7; cdr3_nt: TGTGCCAGCGGAGTAAGTAAAGGGACTTTTTTTGGAGAGCAGTACTTC; cdr3_aa: CASGVSKGTFFGEQYF
d_call: .; v_call: TRBV19; clone_size: .; j_call: TRBJ1-1; cdr3_nt: TGTGCCAGTAGTCCCCGACAGGTAATGAGGGGCACTGAAGCTTTCTTT; cdr3_aa: CASSPRQVMRGTEAFF
d_call: TRBD2; v_call: TRBV7-2; clone_size: .; j_call: TRBJ2-7; cdr3_nt: TGTGCCAGCAGCTTTGAGGGACTAGCGGTCTCCTACGAGCAGTACTTC; cdr3_aa: CASSFEGLAVSYEQYF
d_call: .; v_call: TRBV9; clone_size: .; j_call: TRBJ2-2; cdr3_nt: TGTGCCAGCAGCGCCATAGGGCGGGCCGGGGAGCTGTTTTTT; cdr3_aa: CASSAIGRAGELFF
d_call: TRBD1; v_call: TRBV5-1; clone_size: .; j_call: TRBJ1-2; cdr3_nt: TGCGCCAGCGGACTCCATAACAGGGGGGAATTAGGCTACACCTTC; cdr3_aa: CASGLHNRGELGYTF
d_call: TRBD1; v_call: TRBV7-2; clone_size: .; j_call: TRBJ1-2; cdr3_nt: TGTGCCAGCAGCCCGACCGGCCAGGGGGTATATGGCTACACCTTC; cdr3_aa: CASSPTGQGVYGYTF
d_call: .; v_call: TRBV12-3/TRBV12-4; clone_size: .; j_call: TRBJ1-2; cdr3_nt: TGTGCCAGCAGTCAAGGGAGAATTCTTGGCTACACCTTC; cdr3_aa: CASSQGRILGYTF
d_call: .; v_call: TRBV7-9; clone_size: .; j_call: TRBJ2-3; cdr3_nt: TGTGCCAGCAGCTCCAGGGGGGATTACACAGATACGCAGTATTTT; cdr3_aa: CASSSRGDYTDTQYF